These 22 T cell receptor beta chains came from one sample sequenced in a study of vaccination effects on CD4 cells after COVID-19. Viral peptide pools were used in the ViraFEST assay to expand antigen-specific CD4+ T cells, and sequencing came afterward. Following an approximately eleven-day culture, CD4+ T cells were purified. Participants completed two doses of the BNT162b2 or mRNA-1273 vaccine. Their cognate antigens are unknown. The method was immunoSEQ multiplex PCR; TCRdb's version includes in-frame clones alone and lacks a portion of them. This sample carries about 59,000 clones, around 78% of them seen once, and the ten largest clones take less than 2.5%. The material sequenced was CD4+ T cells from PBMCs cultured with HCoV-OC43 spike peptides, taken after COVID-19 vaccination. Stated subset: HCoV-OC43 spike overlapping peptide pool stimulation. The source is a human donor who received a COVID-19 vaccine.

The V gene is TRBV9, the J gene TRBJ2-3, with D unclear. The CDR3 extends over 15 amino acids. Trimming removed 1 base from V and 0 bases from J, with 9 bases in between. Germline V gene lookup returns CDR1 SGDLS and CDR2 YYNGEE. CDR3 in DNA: TGTGCCAGCAGCGTATCCAGCCTAAGCACAGATACGCAGTATTTT. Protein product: CASSVSSLSTDTQYF. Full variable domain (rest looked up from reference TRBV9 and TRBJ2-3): DSGVTQTPKHLITATGQRVTLRCSPRSGDLSVYWYQQSLDQGLQFLIQYYNGEERAKGNILERFSAQQFPDLHSELNLSSLELGDSALYFCASSVSSLSTDTQYFGPGTRLTVL.

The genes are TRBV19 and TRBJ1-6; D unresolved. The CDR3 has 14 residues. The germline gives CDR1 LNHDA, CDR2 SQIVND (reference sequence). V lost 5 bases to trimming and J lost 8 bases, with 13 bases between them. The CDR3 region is CASSLQRGDSPLHF. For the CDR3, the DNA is TGTGCCAGTAGTTTACAGCGGGGAGATTCACCCCTCCACTTT.

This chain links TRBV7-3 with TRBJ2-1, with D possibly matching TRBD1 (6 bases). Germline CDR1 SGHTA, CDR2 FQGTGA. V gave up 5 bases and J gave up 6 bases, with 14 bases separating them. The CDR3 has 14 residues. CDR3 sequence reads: CASSHGTIPNEQFF. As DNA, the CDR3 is TGTGCCAGCAGCCATGGGACAATCCCCAATGAGCAGTTCTTC.

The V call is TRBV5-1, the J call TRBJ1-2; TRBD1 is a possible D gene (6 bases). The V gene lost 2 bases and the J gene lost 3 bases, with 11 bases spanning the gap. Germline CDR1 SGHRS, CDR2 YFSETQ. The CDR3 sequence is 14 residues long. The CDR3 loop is CASSFQGGDYGYTF. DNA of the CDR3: TGCGCCAGCAGCTTCCAAGGGGGGGACTATGGCTACACCTTC.

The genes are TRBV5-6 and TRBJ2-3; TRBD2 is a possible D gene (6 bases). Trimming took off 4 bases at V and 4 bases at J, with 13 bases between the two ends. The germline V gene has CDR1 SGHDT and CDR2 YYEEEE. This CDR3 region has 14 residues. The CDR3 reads CASSAATGADTQYF. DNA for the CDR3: TGTGCCAGCAGCGCGGCCACGGGGGCAGATACGCAGTATTTT.

The chain's CDR3 is CASSVDRISGNSPLHF. The CDR3 nucleotides are TGTGCCAGCAGCGTAGACAGGATTTCTGGTAATTCACCCCTCCACTTT. The chain has TRBV9 and TRBJ1-6, with TRBD1 as a possible D gene (5 bases). The CDR3 runs to 16 residues. V shed 0 bases and J shed 6 bases, with 13 bases lying between them. Looked up from germline, CDR1 is SGDLS and CDR2 is YYNGEE.

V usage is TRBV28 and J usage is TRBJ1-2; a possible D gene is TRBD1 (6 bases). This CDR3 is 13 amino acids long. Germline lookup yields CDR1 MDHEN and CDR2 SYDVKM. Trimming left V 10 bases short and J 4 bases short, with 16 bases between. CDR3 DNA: TGTGCCACAACAGGGTTTCGGGGCTATGGCTACACCTTC. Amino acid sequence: CATTGFRGYGYTF.

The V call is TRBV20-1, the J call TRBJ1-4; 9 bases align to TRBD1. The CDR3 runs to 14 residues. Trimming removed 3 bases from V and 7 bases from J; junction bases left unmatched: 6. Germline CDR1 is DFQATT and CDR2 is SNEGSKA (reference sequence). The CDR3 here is CSASKQGALEKLFF. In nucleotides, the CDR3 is TGCAGTGCTAGTAAACAGGGGGCGCTTGAAAAACTGTTTTTT.

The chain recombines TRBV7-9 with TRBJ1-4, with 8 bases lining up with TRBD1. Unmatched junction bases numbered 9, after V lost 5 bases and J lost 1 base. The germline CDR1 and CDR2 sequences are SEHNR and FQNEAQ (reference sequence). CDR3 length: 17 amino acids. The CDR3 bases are TGTGCCAGCAGCCCTTGGACAGGGCGAGGAACTAATGAAAAACTGTTTTTT. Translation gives CASSPWTGRGTNEKLFF.

The DNA of the CDR3 is TGTGCCAGTAGTATAATGAGCGGGGGGGCAGATACGCAGTATTTT. Encoded protein: CASSIMSGGADTQYF. The chain recombines TRBV19 with TRBJ2-3; 10 bases line up with TRBD2. Per the germline V gene, CDR1 is LNHDA and CDR2 is SQIVND (reference sequence). The CDR3 totals 15 residues. Trimming cost V 2 bases and J 4 bases; bases outside gene matches: 3.

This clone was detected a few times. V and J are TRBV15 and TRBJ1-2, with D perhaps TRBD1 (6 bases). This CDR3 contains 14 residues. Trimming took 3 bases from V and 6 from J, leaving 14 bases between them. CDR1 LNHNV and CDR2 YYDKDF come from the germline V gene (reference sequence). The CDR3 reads CATSRLTGLNGYTF. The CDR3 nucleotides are TGTGCCACCAGCAGGCTAACAGGGTTAAATGGCTACACCTTC. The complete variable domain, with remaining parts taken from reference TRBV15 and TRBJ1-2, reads DAMVIQNPRYQVTQFGKPVTLSCSQTLNHNVMYWYQQKSSQAPKLLFHYYDKDFNNEADTPDNFQSRRPNTSFCFLDIRSPGLGDTAMYLCATSRLTGLNGYTFGSGTRLTVV.

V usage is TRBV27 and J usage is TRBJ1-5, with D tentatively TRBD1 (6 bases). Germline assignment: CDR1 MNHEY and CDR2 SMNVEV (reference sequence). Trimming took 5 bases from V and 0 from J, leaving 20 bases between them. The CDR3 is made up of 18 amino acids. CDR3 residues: CASSQTPADSYSNQPQHF. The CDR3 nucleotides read TGTGCCAGCAGTCAAACCCCGGCGGACAGTTATAGCAATCAGCCCCAGCATTTT.

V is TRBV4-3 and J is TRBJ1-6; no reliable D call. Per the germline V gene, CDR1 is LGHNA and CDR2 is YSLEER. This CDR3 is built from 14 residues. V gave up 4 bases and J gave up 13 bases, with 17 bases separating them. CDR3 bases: TGCGCCAGCAGCCCAGACGATTTGGGTAGGCCCCTCCACTTT. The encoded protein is CASSPDDLGRPLHF.

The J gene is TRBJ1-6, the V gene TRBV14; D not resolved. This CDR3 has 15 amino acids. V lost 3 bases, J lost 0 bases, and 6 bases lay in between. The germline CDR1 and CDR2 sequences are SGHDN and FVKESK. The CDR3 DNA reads TGTGCCAGCAGCCAGCTGAGCTCCTATAATTCACCCCTCCACTTT. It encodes CASSQLSSYNSPLHF.

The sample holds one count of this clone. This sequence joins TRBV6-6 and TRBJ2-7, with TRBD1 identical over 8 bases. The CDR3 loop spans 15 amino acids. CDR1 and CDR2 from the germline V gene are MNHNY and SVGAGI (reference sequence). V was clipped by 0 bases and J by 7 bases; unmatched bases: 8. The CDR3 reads CASSYSARTGIEQYV. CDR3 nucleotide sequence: TGTGCCAGCAGTTACTCGGCCAGGACAGGGATTGAGCAGTACGTC.

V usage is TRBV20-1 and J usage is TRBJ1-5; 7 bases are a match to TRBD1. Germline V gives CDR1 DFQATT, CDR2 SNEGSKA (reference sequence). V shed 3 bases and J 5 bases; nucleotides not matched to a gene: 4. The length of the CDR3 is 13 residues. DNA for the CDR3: TGCAGTGCTAGTAGGGACAGATATCAGCCCCAGCATTTT. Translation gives CSASRDRYQPQHF.

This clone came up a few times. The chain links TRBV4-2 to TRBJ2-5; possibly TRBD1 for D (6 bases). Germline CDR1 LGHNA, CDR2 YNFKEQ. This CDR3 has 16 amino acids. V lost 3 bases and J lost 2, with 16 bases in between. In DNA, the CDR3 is TGTGCCAGCAGCCAGGCCCTCGGACAGCGTCAAGAGACCCAGTACTTC. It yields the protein CASSQALGQRQETQYF.

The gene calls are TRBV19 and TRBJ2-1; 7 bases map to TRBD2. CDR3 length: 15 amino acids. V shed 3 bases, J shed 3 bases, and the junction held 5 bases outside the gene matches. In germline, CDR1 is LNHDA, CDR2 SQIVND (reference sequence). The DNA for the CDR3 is TGTGCCAGTAGTATTAGTGCGGGGGACTACAATGAGCAGTTCTTC. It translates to CASSISAGDYNEQFF.

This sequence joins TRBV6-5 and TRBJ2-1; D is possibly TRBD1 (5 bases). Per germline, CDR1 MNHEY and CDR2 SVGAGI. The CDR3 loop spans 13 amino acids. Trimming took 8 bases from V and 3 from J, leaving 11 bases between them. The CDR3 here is CASSGQFYNEQFF. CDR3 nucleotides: TGTGCCAGCTCCGGACAATTCTACAATGAGCAGTTCTTC.

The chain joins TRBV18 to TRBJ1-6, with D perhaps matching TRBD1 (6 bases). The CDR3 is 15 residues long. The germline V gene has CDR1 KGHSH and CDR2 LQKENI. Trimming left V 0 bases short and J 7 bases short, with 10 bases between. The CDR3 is CASSPPEGGNSPLHF. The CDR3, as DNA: TGTGCCAGCTCACCACCGGAGGGGGGGAATTCACCCCTCCACTTT.

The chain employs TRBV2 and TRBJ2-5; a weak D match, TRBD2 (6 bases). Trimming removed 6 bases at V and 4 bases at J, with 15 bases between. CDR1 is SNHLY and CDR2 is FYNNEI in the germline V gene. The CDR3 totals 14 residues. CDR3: CASSERLVRETQYF. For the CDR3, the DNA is TGTGCCAGCAGCGAAAGACTAGTCCGAGAGACCCAGTACTTC.

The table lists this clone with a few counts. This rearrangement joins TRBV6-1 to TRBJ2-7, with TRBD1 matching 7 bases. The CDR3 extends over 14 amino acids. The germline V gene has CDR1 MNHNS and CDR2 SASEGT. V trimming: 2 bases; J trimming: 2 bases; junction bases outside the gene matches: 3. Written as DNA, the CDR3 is TGTGCCAGCAGTGAAACGGGACAGACCTACGAGCAGTACGTC. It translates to CASSETGQTYEQYV.